The rows below give T cell receptor beta chains drawn from one sample of a study of T cell repertoires in cytomegalovirus infection. TCRdb re-called the reads through MiXCR, storing one row per CDR3 protein. The table has roughly 570,000 distinct CDR3 sequences, approximately 40% seen once. Their antigens are not known. Sequenced material: cultured PBMCs, taken from culture after CMV antigen stimulation. The source of these receptors is a human donor in good health (CMV status not recorded). Some clones in this sample may be carry-over from other donors' samples. Each CDR3 is given with its conserved first and last residue. The order of the fields is clone size, V gene, D gene, J gene, CDR3 protein, CDR3 DNA. A D gene is named only where the DNA matches it firmly. Size values are once, few and many counts, or a class for expanded clones, and some rows have none.

>-|TRBV27|-|TRBJ1-6
CASSLKIPSPLHF
TGTGCCAGCAGTTTAAAAATCCCCTCACCCCTCCACTTT
>-|TRBV10-3|TRBD1|TRBJ1-1
CAISARQGWTEAFF
TGTGCCATCAGTGCACGACAGGGTTGGACTGAAGCTTTCTTT
>-|TRBV4-2|-|TRBJ2-5
CASSQDGPRRQTQYF
TGTGCCAGCAGCCAAGATGGCCCGAGGAGACAAACCCAGTACTTC
>many|TRBV7-9|TRBD2|TRBJ2-3
CASSLMTSGSSTDTQYF
TGTGCCAGCAGCTTAATGACTAGCGGATCTAGCACAGATACGCAGTATTTT
>-|TRBV7-2|-|TRBJ1-4
CASSFSEKLFF
TGTGCCAGCAGCTTTTCTGAAAAACTGTTTTTT
>few|TRBV28|-|TRBJ2-7
CASSSPGLYYEQYF
TGTGCCAGCAGTTCACCGGGACTTTACTACGAGCAGTACTTC
>few|TRBV6-2/TRBV6-3|TRBD2|TRBJ2-1
CASTDPGRVKSNEQFF
TGTGCCAGCACCGACCCGGGGAGGGTAAAAAGCAATGAGCAGTTCTTC
>few|TRBV12-3/TRBV12-4|TRBD2|TRBJ2-2
CASDSGREGRTGELFF
TGTGCCAGCGACTCAGGGCGGGAGGGTAGAACCGGGGAGCTGTTTTTT
>-|TRBV28|-|TRBJ1-5
CASSSTGDNQPQHF
TGTGCCAGCAGTTCGACAGGAGACAATCAGCCCCAGCATTTT
>-|TRBV12-3/TRBV12-4|-|TRBJ2-3
CASVSRWRTTPDTQYF
TGTGCCAGCGTTAGTCGCTGGCGGACGACCCCAGATACGCAGTATTTT
>-|TRBV7-2|-|TRBJ1-4
CASSSTWNEKLFF
TGTGCCAGCAGCTCCACATGGAATGAAAAACTGTTTTTT
>-|TRBV2|TRBD1|TRBJ1-5
CAPGGDFYSNQPQHF
TGTGCCCCAGGGGGCGACTTCTATAGCAATCAGCCCCAGCATTTT
>-|TRBV6-1|-|TRBJ1-1
CASGLYGTNHYEAFF
TGTGCCAGCGGATTGTACGGGACAAACCATTATGAAGCTTTCTTT
>-|TRBV4-1|-|TRBJ2-3
CASSQLTDTDTQYF
TGTGCCAGCAGCCAATTAACCGACACAGATACGCAGTATTTT
>few|TRBV3-1|-|TRBJ1-2
CASSPRLGAQANYGYTF
TGTGCCAGCAGCCCCAGATTAGGGGCCCAAGCTAACTATGGCTACACCTTC
>-|TRBV10-3|-|TRBJ2-7
CAISEGGLARVLEQYF
TGTGCCATCAGTGAGGGGGGCCTAGCGAGAGTACTCGAGCAGTACTTC
>-|TRBV4-1|-|TRBJ1-2
CASQKGADSRYGYTF
TGCGCCAGCCAAAAAGGGGCAGATTCGCGCTATGGCTACACCTTC
>many|TRBV7-2|-|TRBJ2-7
CASSPRRGSYEQYF
TGTGCCAGCAGCCCCCGCAGGGGCTCCTACGAGCAGTACTTC
>-|TRBV12-3/TRBV12-4|-|TRBJ2-1
CASSFKYSGNEQFF
TGTGCCAGCAGTTTTAAGTACAGTGGCAATGAGCAGTTCTTC
>-|TRBV5-5|TRBD2|TRBJ2-1
CASSLAGLAGRTYNEQFF
TGTGCCAGCAGCTTGGCCGGACTAGCGGGGCGGACGTACAATGAGCAGTTCTTC
>many|TRBV12-3/TRBV12-4|TRBD2|TRBJ2-7
CASSPTPSGRTYEQYF
TGTGCCAGCAGTCCAACCCCTAGCGGGAGGACGTACGAGCAGTACTTC
>few|TRBV7-2|-|TRBJ1-1
CASSYDLAGLRYTEAFF
TGTGCCAGCAGCTACGACCTCGCGGGGCTTCGTTACACTGAAGCTTTCTTT
>-|TRBV12-3/TRBV12-4|-|TRBJ2-4
CASSSSVSTILAKNIQYF
TGTGCCAGCAGTTCCTCTGTTTCGACAATACTAGCCAAAAACATTCAGTACTTC
>-|TRBV10-2|-|TRBJ1-5
CASSAVGAQPQHF
TGCGCCAGCAGTGCGGTGGGTGCGCAGCCCCAGCATTTT
>once|TRBV5-5|-|TRBJ2-3
CASTYSPTDTQYF
TGTGCCAGCACCTACTCCCCCACAGATACGCAGTATTTT
>once|TRBV20-1|-|TRBJ1-2
CRALSGSGYTF
TGCAGGGCCCTCTCGGGGTCAGGCTACACCTTC
>many|TRBV12-3/TRBV12-4|-|TRBJ1-2
CASSLGNYGYTF
TGTGCCAGCAGCTTGGGGAACTATGGCTACACCTTC
>once|TRBV5-6|TRBD2|TRBJ2-1
CASSLGLADGEQFF
TGTGCCAGCAGCTTGGGGCTAGCGGACGGGGAGCAGTTCTTC
>many|TRBV7-8|-|TRBJ1-2
CASSFGGFGTGNYGYTF
TGTGCCAGCAGCTTCGGGGGCTTTGGTACAGGGAACTATGGCTACACCTTC
>-|TRBV7-2|-|TRBJ1-5
CASSSGHINQPQHF
TGTGCCAGCAGCTCCGGACACATCAATCAGCCCCAGCATTTT
>-|TRBV7-2|-|TRBJ2-7
CASSQRQGSFSEQYF
TGTGCCAGCAGCCAACGACAAGGGTCTTTCTCCGAGCAGTACTTC
>few|TRBV6-5|-|TRBJ1-1
CASRVQGQVGEAFF
TGTGCCAGCAGGGTACAGGGCCAAGTCGGTGAAGCTTTCTTT
>few|TRBV7-2|-|TRBJ2-2
CASSSWITGELFF
TGTGCCAGCAGCTCCTGGATTACCGGGGAGCTGTTTTTT
>-|TRBV20-1|-|TRBJ2-5
CSAPGVQETQYF
TGCAGTGCTCCCGGGGTACAAGAGACCCAGTACTTC
>-|TRBV5-1|-|TRBJ2-5
CASSLDRADGETQYF
TGCGCCAGCAGCTTGGACAGGGCTGACGGGGAGACCCAGTACTTC
>-|TRBV27|TRBD1|TRBJ1-5
CASSLLGTGGNQPQHF
TGTGCCAGCAGTTTATTGGGGACAGGGGGCAATCAGCCCCAGCATTTT
>many|TRBV7-2|TRBD2|TRBJ2-4
CASSSGTSENIQYF
TGTGCCAGCAGTTCCGGGACTAGCGAAAACATTCAGTACTTC
>-|TRBV20-1|TRBD2|TRBJ2-3
CSARAAIAGGTDTQYF
TGCAGTGCTAGAGCAGCCATAGCGGGAGGAACAGATACGCAGTATTTT
>-|TRBV2|TRBD1|TRBJ1-5
CASSDRDRAFNQPQHF
TGTGCCAGCAGTGACCGGGACAGGGCTTTCAATCAGCCCCAGCATTTT
>once|TRBV4-1|-|TRBJ2-4
CASSQVWGGKDIQYF
TGCGCCAGCAGCCAAGTTTGGGGTGGGAAGGACATTCAGTACTTC
>-|TRBV4-1|-|TRBJ1-2
CASSQDGGADYGYTF
TGCGCCAGCAGCCAAGATGGGGGCGCGGACTATGGCTACACCTTC
>few|TRBV10-3|TRBD1|TRBJ1-4
CAISGQGYEKLFF
TGTGCCATCTCAGGACAGGGTTACGAAAAACTGTTTTTT
>-|TRBV5-6|-|TRBJ1-2
CASSLYRQSIYGYTF
TGTGCCAGCAGCTTGTACCGACAAAGCATCTATGGCTACACCTTC
>few|TRBV10-3|-|TRBJ2-3
CASQGGGGTDTQYF
TGTGCCTCGCAAGGAGGGGGTGGCACAGATACGCAGTATTTT
>-|TRBV7-2|TRBD2|TRBJ2-4
CASSLMTSGRVIQYF
TGTGCCAGCAGTCTAATGACTAGCGGGAGAGTCATTCAGTACTTC
>-|TRBV7-6|-|TRBJ1-2
CASSSIYTRPNYGYTF
TGTGCCAGCAGCTCCATTTATACCCGACCTAACTATGGCTACACCTTC
>-|TRBV6-2/TRBV6-3|TRBD2|TRBJ2-7
CASSYSTTSGGYEQYF
TGTGCCAGCAGTTACTCGACGACTAGCGGGGGGTACGAGCAGTACTTC
>-|TRBV7-2|-|TRBJ2-4
CASSLAGLKAGKNIQYF
TGTGCCAGCAGCTTAGCGGGCTTGAAGGCGGGAAAAAACATTCAGTACTTC
>once|TRBV7-3|-|TRBJ1-2
CASSHDANYGYTF
TGTGCCAGCAGCCACGATGCTAACTATGGCTACACCTTC
>few|TRBV7-6|-|TRBJ2-7
CASSLTPDASYEQYF
TGTGCCAGCAGCCTCACCCCGGACGCCTCCTACGAGCAGTACTTC
>few|TRBV7-2|-|TRBJ2-7
CASSLTITGMGNSYEQYF
TGTGCCAGCAGCCTGACGATTACAGGGATGGGGAACTCCTACGAGCAGTACTTC
>-|TRBV25-1|TRBD1|TRBJ1-1
CASSDPGQGDTEAFF
TGTGCCAGCAGTGACCCAGGACAGGGGGACACTGAAGCTTTCTTT
>-|TRBV7-2|TRBD2|TRBJ2-2
CASSQSGGHTGELFF
TGTGCCAGCAGTCAGAGCGGGGGCCACACCGGGGAGCTGTTTTTT